Here is one T cell receptor (beta chain) with its context. Its antigen is undetermined. Unique molecular identifiers featured in each of the TCR beta cDNA libraries. When 1 to 10 million T cells were used, they gave some 540,000 cDNA molecules. TCRdb processed the PCR reads anew with MiXCR; each CDR3 protein has one entry. The profile covers about 770,000 distinct CDR3 sequences, with 35% to 55% appearing a single time and around 4.7% taken by the ten largest. The data stem from a study of post-analysis software for immune sequencing data. The germline V gene encodes CDR1 MNHEY and CDR2 SMNVEV (reference sequence). The CDR3 length is 14 residues. V shed 5 bases and J 6 bases; nucleotides not matched to a gene: 4. Whole-study results and caveats: Roughly 5 TRBV segments (TRBV5-6, TRBV5-1 and TRBV20-1 among them) occurred more frequently in patients than in controls.

This chain uses TRBV27 with TRBJ2-7, with 13 bases identical to TRBD2. The TCR comes from a girl aged 5-17 years with multiple sclerosis. The sequenced sample was blood. The chain's CDR3 is CASSPRTSGSEQYF. The DNA of the CDR3 is TGTGCCAGCAGTCCTCGGACTAGCGGGAGCGAGCAGTACTTC.